The clone carrying this T cell receptor beta chain appeared a single time. No antigen is known for it. Method: immunoSEQ multiplex PCR; TCRdb's copy keeps in-frame clones and lacks some. The profile shows tens of thousands of clones, about four fifths of them singletons. This sample is part of a study of Tregs in tolerant kidney transplant recipients. Study-level points and caveats: No direct test of biological reproducibility was done here.

The sequence was collected from a human donor in good health. Source material: CD4+ T cells from blood.

As DNA, the CDR3 is TGTGCCAGCAGCCGCTCTAGAGCCAATGAGCAGTTCTTC. It encodes CASSRSRANEQFF. The chain is built from TRBV7-8 and TRBJ2-1; no clear D gene. Germline V lookup: CDR1 SGHVS, CDR2 FQNEAQ. Trimming pared 5 bases from V and 6 bases from J, leaving 11 bases between. The CDR3 has 13 amino acids.